A selection of T cell receptor beta chains follows, all from one sample in a study of blood T cell repertoires in COVID-19. Generated by immunoSEQ multiplex PCR, the TCRdb table keeps only in-frame clones and is missing some. The data contain a few hundred thousand clones, approximately 88% of them singletons. The source material was peripheral blood. The receptors come from a woman between 65 and 79 years old with COVID-19, enrolled during active disease. Each CDR3 is given with its conserved first and last residue. The D gene is left open where the match is weak. The size entry is marked missing in some rows and otherwise reads once, few, many or a size class.

v_call	d_call	j_call	clone_size	cdr3_nt	cdr3_aa
TRBV6-5	-	TRBJ1-5	-	TGTGCCAGCAGTCAGCCGGGGCAGCCCCAGCATTTT	CASSQPGQPQHF
TRBV28	-	TRBJ1-2	-	TGTGCCAGCAGTTCCCATACCAGCGCGACAGGCCAGTTTGGTGGCTACACCTTC	CASSSHTSATGQFGGYTF
TRBV3-1/TRBV3-2	-	TRBJ2-4	-	TGTGCCAGCAGCCAAGTCAGGGCACTAGCCGGGGCCAAAAACATTCAGTACTTC	CASSQVRALAGAKNIQYF
TRBV18	-	TRBJ1-4	-	TGTGCCAGCTCACGGCAGGACGGAGGCTATGAAAAACTGTTTTTT	CASSRQDGGYEKLFF
TRBV11-3	TRBD2	TRBJ2-1	-	TGTGCCAGCAGCCGACTAGCGGGCCCCTACAATGAGCAGTTCTTC	CASSRLAGPYNEQFF
TRBV20-1	-	TRBJ2-3	-	TGCAGTGCTAGTGGAAGGGCGGGCGGATCCACAGATACGCAGTATTTT	CSASGRAGGSTDTQYF
TRBV9	-	TRBJ2-1	once	TGTGCCAGCAGTCCGACTGGCACCTCCTACAATGAGCAGTTCTTC	CASSPTGTSYNEQFF
TRBV7-8	TRBD2	TRBJ2-5	-	TGTGCCAGCAGCTACGGGACTACAAAAGAGACCCAGTACTTC	CASSYGTTKETQYF
TRBV30	TRBD2	TRBJ2-7	-	TGTGCCTGGACCCCACGCCGGAGCGGGAGGTGGTACGAGCAGTACTTC	CAWTPRRSGRWYEQYF
TRBV2	-	TRBJ1-1	few	TGTGCCACCAACAGGGATATGAACACTGAAGCTTTCTTT	CATNRDMNTEAFF
TRBV6-4	-	TRBJ1-1	-	TGTGCCAGCGTTGACAGTATGAACACTGAAGCTTTCTTT	CASVDSMNTEAFF
TRBV6-2/TRBV6-3	TRBD1	TRBJ1-3	few	TGTGCCAGCAGTTACTCGGACAGGCACTCTGGAAACACCATATATTTT	CASSYSDRHSGNTIYF
TRBV2	-	TRBJ2-3	once	TGTGCCAGCAGGCTAGCTCTAGATACGCAGTATTTT	CASRLALDTQYF
TRBV4-3	TRBD2	TRBJ2-7	-	TGCGCCAGCAGCCAGGGGGTAGGGACTAGCTTACCCCAGGGTGAGCAGTACTTC	CASSQGVGTSLPQGEQYF
TRBV6-6	-	TRBJ1-1	-	TGTGCCAGCAGCAAAACTGAAGCTTTCTTT	CASSKTEAFF
TRBV30	-	TRBJ2-2	-	TGTGCCTGGAGTGTAGGACTGACTGCGGGCGGGGAGCTGTTTTTT	CAWSVGLTAGGELFF
TRBV11-2	TRBD1	TRBJ2-6	-	TGTGCCAGCAGCCCCAGGGGACAGACCTCTGGGGCCAACGTCCTGACTTTC	CASSPRGQTSGANVLTF